This passage covers 15 T cell receptor beta chains from one sample sequenced in a study of cytomegalovirus exposure and HLA in healthy donors. Both 60 Vbeta primers and 13 Jbeta primers went into the PCR. Produced via immunoSEQ multiplex PCR; TCRdb's table is partial and in-frame only. The sample carries about 150,000 clones, 75% to 80% recorded once. The sample consisted of PBMCs. The receptors stem from a male donor in good health and CMV-seronegative.

The CDR3 region is CASSVRPRTEAFF. CDR3 sequence (DNA): TGTGCCAGCAGCGTCAGGCCCCGGACTGAAGCTTTCTTT. V is TRBV14 and J is TRBJ1-1; no definite D call. Germline V gives CDR1 SGHDN, CDR2 FVKESK. Trimming cost V 5 bases and J 5 bases, with 12 bases left between them. The CDR3 spans 13 residues.

This clone was found once. The V and J genes are TRBV6-5 and TRBJ2-1; D is uncertain. The CDR3 length is 16 residues. CDR1 is MNHEY, CDR2 SVGAGI, per germline. The V gene lost 0 bases and the J gene lost 4 bases, with 13 bases spanning the gap. This CDR3 reads CASSYSQGTAYNEQFF. The CDR3 nucleotides are TGTGCCAGCAGTTACTCCCAAGGAACAGCTTACAATGAGCAGTTCTTC.

The genes are TRBV5-1 and TRBJ2-5; TRBD1 aligns across 7 bases. CDR1 SGHRS and CDR2 YFSETQ come from the germline V gene. This CDR3 region has 14 residues. V lost 4 bases to trimming and J lost 0 bases; unmatched junction nucleotides: 3. CDR3 sequence reads: CASSPQGYQETQYF. In DNA form, the CDR3 reads TGCGCCAGCAGCCCACAGGGGTACCAAGAGACCCAGTACTTC.

This clone was picked up one time. V is TRBV5-1 and J is TRBJ1-2; D is perhaps TRBD1 (6 bases). Germline V lookup: CDR1 SGHRS, CDR2 YFSETQ. The CDR3 covers 17 residues. V dropped 1 base and J dropped 0 bases, with 16 bases sitting between them. CDR3 residues: CASSLQAGATTNYGYTF. The CDR3 DNA follows: TGCGCCAGCAGCTTGCAGGCAGGGGCCACAACTAACTATGGCTACACCTTC.

This clone was detected once. This chain links TRBV19 with TRBJ1-6; 8 bases agree with TRBD1. Germline CDR1 is LNHDA and CDR2 is SQIVND (reference sequence). Trimming took 7 bases from V and 6 from J; bases not matched to a gene: 5. CDR3 size: 14 residues. The DNA for the CDR3 is TGTGCCAGTAAAGGCACAGGGGGTAATTCACCCCTCCACTTT. This sequence encodes CASKGTGGNSPLHF.

The V gene is TRBV11-3, the J gene TRBJ2-2; D ambiguous. CDR3 size: 14 residues. V lost 4 bases, J lost 6 bases, and 12 bases lay in between. The germline gives CDR1 SGHNT, CDR2 YENEEA. The CDR3 DNA follows: TGTGCCAGCAGCTCGCGAATTTCGGCCGGGGAGCTGTTTTTT. As protein: CASSSRISAGELFF.

This sequence joins TRBV6-1 and TRBJ2-7; a weak D match, TRBD1 (6 bases). V was clipped by 7 bases and J by 5 bases, with 15 bases between them. The CDR3 length is 13 residues. Germline CDR1 reads MNHNS; CDR2 reads SASEGT. CDR3 nucleotide sequence: TGTGCCAGCATACTCCAGGGGAATAACGAGCAGTACTTC. It specifies CASILQGNNEQYF.

This clone was recorded a few times. This rearrangement joins TRBV5-4 to TRBJ2-3; 8 bases align to TRBD1. From germline, CDR1 is SGHNT and CDR2 YYREEE (reference sequence). J lost 0 bases, V lost 2 bases, and 2 bases had no gene match. This CDR3 has 15 residues. CDR3 bases: TGTGCCAGCAGCTTCGGACAGGGAAGCACAGATACGCAGTATTTT. It codes for CASSFGQGSTDTQYF. The variable domain in full, completed from reference TRBV5-4 and TRBJ2-3, reads ETGVTQSPTHLIKTRGQQVTLRCSSQSGHNTVSWYQQALGQGPQFIFQYYREEENGRGNFPPRFSGLQFPNYSSELNVNALELDDSALYLCASSFGQGSTDTQYFGPGTRLTVL.

This rearrangement joins TRBV5-1 to TRBJ1-5; TRBD1 might be the D (5 bases). The V gene's germline CDR1 is SGHRS and CDR2 YFSETQ. The V end was cut by 4 bases, the J end by 6 bases, with 14 bases between. The length of the CDR3 is 14 residues. The CDR3 sequence is CASSRLGGSQPQHF. For the CDR3, the DNA is TGCGCCAGCAGCCGCTTGGGGGGTAGTCAGCCCCAGCATTTT.

The chain couples TRBV4-2 to TRBJ2-3; 9 bases align to TRBD2. The V segment lost 0 bases and the J segment 4 bases; nucleotides outside the gene matches: 5. The CDR3 totals 16 residues. CDR1 LGHNA and CDR2 YNFKEQ come from the germline V gene. Here the CDR3 DNA reads TGTGCCAGCAGCCAAGAGGGTAGCGGGGGTGCAGATACGCAGTATTTT. This gives the protein CASSQEGSGGADTQYF.

The gene calls are TRBV7-9 and TRBJ2-2, with D perhaps TRBD2 (6 bases). The ends were cut back, 5 bases at V and 8 bases at J, with 18 bases in the middle. Germline assignment: CDR1 SEHNR and CDR2 FQNEAQ (reference sequence). There are 15 residues in the CDR3. CDR3 DNA sequence: TGTGCCAGCAGCGTCCCGGGACTCCTAGAAGGGGAGCTGTTTTTT. It specifies CASSVPGLLEGELFF.

The V call is TRBV4-2, the J call TRBJ2-7, with 9 bases lining up with TRBD2. The ends lost 1 base at V and 4 bases at J; junction bases unmatched: 5. The V gene's germline CDR1 is LGHNA and CDR2 YNFKEQ. The CDR3 has 15 residues. The CDR3 nucleotides read TGTGCCAGCAGCCAAGGTGCGGGAGGGCCTTACGAGCAGTACTTC. Its translation: CASSQGAGGPYEQYF.

The chain has TRBV7-6 and TRBJ1-2; D might be TRBD1 (6 bases). CDR1 is SGHVS and CDR2 is FNYEAQ in the germline V gene. CDR3 length equals 14 residues. The V end was cut by 5 bases, the J end by 3 bases, with 13 bases between. The CDR3 loop reads CASSPNEGDYGYTF. CDR3 sequence (DNA): TGTGCCAGCAGCCCTAACGAGGGGGACTATGGCTACACCTTC.

The chain has TRBV30 and TRBJ1-3; 8 bases agree with TRBD1. V dropped 1 base and J dropped 2; count of bases not matched to a gene: 1. CDR3 length: 14 amino acids. Germline V gives CDR1 GTSNPN, CDR2 SVGIG (reference sequence). Here the CDR3 DNA reads TGTGCCTGGAGTGCGACAGGGGCTGGAAACACCATATATTTT. It encodes CAWSATGAGNTIYF.

V gene TRBV6-6 combines with J gene TRBJ2-7; D is perhaps TRBD1 (6 bases). V was pared by 6 bases and J by 2 bases, with 17 bases between. Germline V CDR1 and CDR2: MNHNY, SVGAGI (reference sequence). The CDR3 consists of 15 residues. CDR3 sequence reads: CASSGQSPETYEQYF. CDR3 in DNA: TGTGCCAGCAGCGGACAGTCCCCGGAGACCTACGAGCAGTACTTC.